Below, 15 T cell receptor beta chains from the same sample are listed, as sequenced in a study of T cells after yellow fever vaccination. TCRdb passed the 5' RACE reads through MiXCR, listing each CDR3 protein once. The data show 55,000 or so distinct CDR3 sequences, with 6.6% seen just once and approximately 24% held by the top ten. The input for sequencing was CD8+ T cells not binding an NS4B(214-222) dextramer, sorted from PBMCs, taken more than 35 days after the first yellow fever vaccination. These receptor sequences come from a man between 18 and 35 years old who received the YFV17D yellow fever vaccine.

This clonotype appeared a few times. The CDR3 sequence is CASSSQGAVPLNTEAFF. The DNA of the CDR3 is TGTGCCAGCAGCTCCCAGGGGGCCGTACCTTTGAACACTGAAGCTTTCTTT. The chain uses TRBV7-6 and TRBJ1-1; TRBD1 agrees at 8 bases. The ends lost 4 bases at V and 0 bases at J; junction bases unmatched: 10. The CDR3 has 17 amino acids. Germline V CDR1 and CDR2: SGHVS, FNYEAQ.

This clonotype was counted ten times or more. CDR3 coding DNA: TGCAGCGCTATGGACACCTACAATGAGCAGTTCTTC. Translated, it gives CSAMDTYNEQFF. The chain couples TRBV29-1 to TRBJ2-1, with a possible D match to TRBD1 (5 bases). V lost 7 bases to trimming and J lost 2 bases, with 9 bases between them. Per the germline V gene, CDR1 is SQVTM and CDR2 is ANQGSEA. There are 12 residues in the CDR3.

The sample holds many counts of this clonotype. The V call is TRBV7-9, the J call TRBJ2-2; TRBD2 matches 9 bases. Germline CDR1 is SEHNR and CDR2 is FQNEAQ (reference sequence). V gave up 1 base and J gave up 2 bases; unmatched junction bases: 2. This CDR3 is built from 16 residues. CDR3 in amino acids: CASSLGLAGNTGELFF. The CDR3 DNA follows: TGTGCCAGCAGCTTAGGGCTAGCGGGAAACACCGGGGAGCTGTTTTTT.

This clonotype was counted at least ten times. The chain links TRBV14 to TRBJ2-5; D is perhaps TRBD1 (6 bases). This CDR3 region has 16 residues. Germline loops: CDR1 SGHDN, CDR2 FVKESK. V gave up 1 base and J gave up 1 base, with 13 bases separating them. For the CDR3, the DNA is TGTGCCAGCAGCCAAGTCTCGCAGGGGCCCCAAGAGACCCAGTACTTC. Residues: CASSQVSQGPQETQYF.

V usage is TRBV10-3 and J usage is TRBJ2-3, with no clear D. Trimming left V 0 bases short and J 2 bases short, with 12 bases between. Germline V gives CDR1 ENHRY, CDR2 SYGVKD. CDR3 length: 16 amino acids. CDR3 DNA sequence: TGTGCCATCAGTGAGTCTCCTCACAGCTCCACAGATACGCAGTATTTT. Amino acid sequence: CAISESPHSSTDTQYF.

By share of the sample, this clonotype is medium-sized. The chain couples TRBV19 to TRBJ2-1; 8 nucleotides match TRBD2. The CDR3 loop spans 15 amino acids. Unmatched junction bases numbered 6, after V lost 2 bases and J lost 6 bases. Looked up from germline, CDR1 is LNHDA and CDR2 is SQIVND (reference sequence). The CDR3 DNA reads as TGTGCCAGTAGTATACTGACTAGCGAAGTCAATGAGCAGTTCTTC. This codes for CASSILTSEVNEQFF.

This clonotype was counted only a few times. This chain joins TRBV6-5 and TRBJ1-2; 8 bases agree with TRBD1. Germline V CDR1 and CDR2: MNHEY, SVGAGI. Germline trimming cut 2 bases from V and 2 bases from J; bases unmatched to any gene: 4. The CDR3 covers 15 residues. CDR3 DNA: TGTGCCAGCAGTTACGACGGACAGGGCAACTATGGCTACACCTTC. Residues: CASSYDGQGNYGYTF.

The table lists this clonotype with a few counts. The chain has TRBV5-1 and TRBJ1-1; TRBD1 might be the D (6 bases). Germline lookup yields CDR1 SGHRS and CDR2 YFSETQ. Trimming shortened V by 1 base and J by 4 bases, and 11 bases separated the two germline ends. This CDR3 region has 14 residues. The CDR3 spells CASSLKGGSTEAFF. DNA of the CDR3: TGCGCCAGCAGCTTGAAGGGGGGGAGCACTGAAGCTTTCTTT. Drawing the rest from reference TRBV5-1 and TRBJ1-1, the complete variable domain is KAGVTQTPRYLIKTRGQQVTLSCSPISGHRSVSWYQQTPGQGLQFLFEYFSETQRNKGNFPGRFSGRQFSNSRSEMNVSTLELGDSALYLCASSLKGGSTEAFFGQGTRLTVV.

This clonotype has just a few counts. This chain uses TRBV20-1 with TRBJ2-5, with 11 positions matching TRBD2. This CDR3 comprises 16 residues. V dropped 6 bases and J dropped 4; count of bases not matched to a gene: 13. The germline V gene has CDR1 DFQATT and CDR2 SNEGSKA (reference sequence). The CDR3: CSAQPPGLAGGETQYF. The CDR3 DNA sequence: TGCAGTGCCCAACCTCCTGGGCTAGCGGGGGGAGAGACCCAGTACTTC.

J is TRBJ1-5 and V is TRBV4-1; D is uncertain. V lost 4 bases, J lost 6 bases, and 16 bases lay in between. This CDR3 comprises 15 residues. From germline, CDR1 is MGHRA and CDR2 YSYEKL. CDR3 loop: CASSPHEGSGQPQHF. The CDR3 nucleotides are TGCGCCAGCAGCCCCCACGAGGGATCAGGTCAGCCCCAGCATTTT.

V gene TRBV20-1 combines with J gene TRBJ1-5, with TRBD1 identical over 7 bases. The CDR3 loop spans 17 amino acids. Trimming took 1 base from V and 0 from J; bases not matched to a gene: 9. Per germline, CDR1 DFQATT and CDR2 SNEGSKA (reference sequence). The CDR3 coding sequence is TGCAGTGCTAGAGGAGGAGGGACAGCTTATAGCAATCAGCCCCAGCATTTT. Translating gives CSARGGGTAYSNQPQHF.

In this sample, this clonotype turned up many times. V gene TRBV6-2 or TRBV6-3 combines with J gene TRBJ2-2, with 9 bases fitting TRBD2. This CDR3 is 15 amino acids long. CDR1 and CDR2 from the germline V gene are MNHEY and SVGEGT. J lost 5 bases, V lost 8 bases, and 9 bases had no gene match. The CDR3, as DNA: TGTGCCAGCCACCGACTAAGCGGGGGGACCGGGGAGCTGTTTTTT. Its protein product is CASHRLSGGTGELFF.

This chain uses TRBV12-5 with TRBJ2-7; tentatively, D is TRBD1 (5 bases). This CDR3 region has 15 residues. Germline V gives CDR1 LGHNT, CDR2 FRNRAP. V was clipped by 0 bases and J by 6 bases, with 15 bases between them. The chain's CDR3 is CASGLVRPGSSEQYF. DNA of the CDR3: TGTGCTAGTGGTTTGGTACGTCCAGGGTCCAGCGAGCAGTACTTC.

This clonotype was counted at least ten times. The chain uses TRBV9 and TRBJ2-1, with TRBD2 matching 11 bases. Per the germline V gene, CDR1 is SGDLS and CDR2 is YYNGEE. The junction had 18 bases not matched to a gene; V was cut back by 3 bases and J by 7 bases. This CDR3 contains 19 residues. The DNA of the CDR3 is TGTGCCAGCAGCGCATCCTTGGGGACTCCTAGCGGGGGGAATAATGAGCAGTTCTTC. It encodes CASSASLGTPSGGNNEQFF.

This clonotype was observed many times. V usage is TRBV27 and J usage is TRBJ1-5, with D perhaps TRBD1 (6 bases). Per germline, CDR1 MNHEY and CDR2 SMNVEV (reference sequence). The CDR3 consists of 14 residues. V was cut by 3 bases and J by 5 bases, with 11 bases left in between. CDR3 residues: CASSFPGADQPQHF. The CDR3 region has the DNA TGTGCCAGCAGTTTCCCAGGGGCCGATCAGCCCCAGCATTTT.